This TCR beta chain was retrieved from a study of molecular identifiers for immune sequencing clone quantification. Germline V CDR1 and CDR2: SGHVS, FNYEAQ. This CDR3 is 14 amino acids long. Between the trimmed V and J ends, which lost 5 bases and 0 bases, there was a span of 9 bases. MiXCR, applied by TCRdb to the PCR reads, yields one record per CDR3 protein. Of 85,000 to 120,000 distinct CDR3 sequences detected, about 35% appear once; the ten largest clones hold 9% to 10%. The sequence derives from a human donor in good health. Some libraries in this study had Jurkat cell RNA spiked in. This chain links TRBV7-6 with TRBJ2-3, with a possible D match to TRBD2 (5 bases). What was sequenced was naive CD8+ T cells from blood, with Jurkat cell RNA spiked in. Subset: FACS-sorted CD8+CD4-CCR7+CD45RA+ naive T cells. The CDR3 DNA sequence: TGTGCCAGCAGCATAGGCGGGAGCACAGATACGCAGTATTTT. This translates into CASSIGGSTDTQYF.